A selection of T cell receptor beta chains follows, all from one sample in a study of CD8+ T cells in alopecia areata. Clones were sequenced by immunoSEQ multiplex PCR, and TCRdb holds only the in-frame ones, with some missing. The table records 35,000 to 50,000 clones, approximately 92% of them present only once. Sequences were derived from CD8+ T cells sorted from blood, sampled at week 24, from a patient treated with tofacitinib. These receptors were taken from a human donor with alopecia areata. The CDR3 runs from the conserved cysteine through the conserved F or W. D genes are given only for firm matches. Size is stated for part of the rows, as once, few or many counts, or as a class when the clone is expanded.

cdr3_nt cdr3_aa d_call v_call cdr3_length j_call clone_size
TGTGCCAGCAGCTCCGGGACAGGGGTTGAGACCCAGTACTTC CASSSGTGVETQYF TRBD1 TRBV7-9 14 TRBJ2-5 NA
TGTGCCAGCAGCCTCCCTCTCCGTCCAACCGGGGAGCTGTTTTTT CASSLPLRPTGELFF NA TRBV7-9 15 TRBJ2-2 NA
TGTGCCAGCAGTGTTCTAGCGGGGGCCGAAGAGACCCAGTACTTC CASSVLAGAEETQYF TRBD2 TRBV6-1 15 TRBJ2-5 NA
TGTGCCAGCAGTTTAGCTAACACAGATACGCAGTATTTT CASSLANTDTQYF NA TRBV28 13 TRBJ2-3 NA
TGTGCCACTACGGACAGCCGCTCCTACAATGAGCAGTTCTTC CATTDSRSYNEQFF NA TRBV27 14 TRBJ2-1 NA
TGTGCCAGCAGTTTTGGGCATTTCCAAGAGACCCAGTACTTC CASSFGHFQETQYF NA TRBV6-6 14 TRBJ2-5 NA
TGCGCCAGCAGCCTCTCGGACAGGAGCAATCAGCCCCAGCATTTT CASSLSDRSNQPQHF TRBD1 TRBV23-1 15 TRBJ1-5 NA
TGTGCCAGCTACTCTAGCTCCTACAATGAGCAGTTCTTC CASYSSSYNEQFF NA TRBV6-5 13 TRBJ2-1 NA
TGTGCCAGCAGCCCTCGGACTAGCGCGGAAGGCCACGAGCAGTACTTC CASSPRTSAEGHEQYF TRBD2 TRBV13 16 TRBJ2-7 NA
TGCGCCAGCAGCCCGGGGGGGCCCGGGAGGAGGACTGAAGCTCTCTTT CASSPGGPGRRTEALF NA TRBV4-1 16 TRBJ1-1 NA
TGTGCCAGCAGTCGGGTGGGGGGAAGCAATCAGCCCCAGCATTTT CASSRVGGSNQPQHF NA TRBV6-1 15 TRBJ1-5 once
TGTGCCAGCAGTTACTGGCCGAACAATGAGCAGTTCTTC CASSYWPNNEQFF NA TRBV6-5 13 TRBJ2-1 NA
TGCAGCGTAGAACGCACAAGGCCTTCCACCCTCTACGAGCAGTACTTC CSVERTRPSTLYEQYF NA TRBV29-1 16 TRBJ2-7 NA
TGTGCCAGCAGTTTGAAGCGGAACTACGAGCAGTACTTC CASSLKRNYEQYF NA TRBV27 13 TRBJ2-7 NA
TGTGCCAGCAGTTTCCCTTCGACAGGGGTCACCTCTAATAACTATGGCTACACCTTC CASSFPSTGVTSNNYGYTF TRBD1 TRBV28 19 TRBJ1-2 NA
TGTGCCAGTAGCCCACCGGGACCCTACGAGCAGTACTTC CASSPPGPYEQYF NA TRBV19 13 TRBJ2-7 NA
TGTGCCAGCAGCTTATCAGGGTACCAAGAGACCCAGTACTTC CASSLSGYQETQYF NA TRBV11-2 14 TRBJ2-5 NA
TGTGCCAGCAGCCGGGACACCTCCTCTGGAAACACCATATATTTT CASSRDTSSGNTIYF NA TRBV2 15 TRBJ1-3 NA
TGTGCCAGCAGTTCAACGGGCCTCCGGGGCGAGCAGTACTTC CASSSTGLRGEQYF NA TRBV28 14 TRBJ2-7 NA
TGTGCCAGCAGCCCTGGGACTAGCGGGGGTTTTAGCTCCTACGAGCAGTACTTC CASSPGTSGGFSSYEQYF TRBD2 TRBV7-9 18 TRBJ2-7 few
TGTGCCAGCAGTTACACGGGGTCTAATGAAAAACTGTTTTTT CASSYTGSNEKLFF NA TRBV6-5 14 TRBJ1-4 once
TGTGCCTGGAATCCGGGACAGGGGGCATACGAGCAGTACTTC CAWNPGQGAYEQYF TRBD1 TRBV30 14 TRBJ2-7 NA
TGTGCCAGCAGCTTAGAGGACGACACAGATACGCAGTATTTT CASSLEDDTDTQYF NA TRBV7-2 14 TRBJ2-3 NA
TGTGCCAGCAGTGATGCGGGGGTGAGGAACACCGGGGAGCTGTTTTTT CASSDAGVRNTGELFF TRBD2 TRBV6-4 16 TRBJ2-2 NA
TGCGCCAGCAGCCAAGATTTTCTGCGGGGGGGCGGGGAGACCCAGTACTTC CASSQDFLRGGGETQYF TRBD2 TRBV4-3 17 TRBJ2-5 few
TGTGCCAGCAGCTTAGTGGCGGGGGGACTCACAGATACGCAGTATTTT CASSLVAGGLTDTQYF TRBD2 TRBV7-8 16 TRBJ2-3 NA
TGCAGCGTTGGACAGGAGAACACCGGGGAGCTGTTTTTT CSVGQENTGELFF NA TRBV29-1 13 TRBJ2-2 NA
TGTGCCAGCAGCTTAAGGGGTCGGAAACAAGAGACCCAGTACTTC CASSLRGRKQETQYF NA TRBV11-2 15 TRBJ2-5 NA
TGTGCCAGTAGTATAGATCCGCTGACTAGCTTGGCAGATACGCAGTATTTT CASSIDPLTSLADTQYF TRBD2 TRBV19 17 TRBJ2-3 NA
TGTGCCAGCAGCTCTGGGACTAGCGGTGGAGATACGCAGTATTTT CASSSGTSGGDTQYF TRBD2 TRBV7-2 15 TRBJ2-3 NA
TGTGCCAGCAGCTCCGGGACAGGCCACGAGCAGTACTTC CASSSGTGHEQYF TRBD1 TRBV11-2 13 TRBJ2-7 NA
TGTGCCAGCAGCTCGGACAGTAAGGGAGATACGCAGTATTTT CASSSDSKGDTQYF NA TRBV7-9 14 TRBJ2-3 NA
TGTGCCAGCAGCTCCCGACAGGGGTCCTACGAGCAGTACTTC CASSSRQGSYEQYF TRBD1 TRBV7-2 14 TRBJ2-7 NA
TGTGCTAGTGGTTTGTCGATCGGGGGTCGGAACAATGAGCAGTTCTTC CASGLSIGGRNNEQFF NA TRBV12-5 16 TRBJ2-1 NA
TGTGCCAGCAGTTTAACAGGGGAAGAGACCCAGTACTTC CASSLTGEETQYF TRBD1 TRBV27 13 TRBJ2-5 once
TGTGCCAGCAGTTTATCTAGCAACAATGAGCAGTTCTTC CASSLSSNNEQFF NA TRBV27 13 TRBJ2-1 NA
TGTGCCAGCAGGCGACAGGGGGGGACTGAAGCTTTCTTT CASRRQGGTEAFF TRBD1 TRBV27 13 TRBJ1-1 once
TGTGCCAGCAGCCCCCTCCCGGGACAGGGGACCTATTACCTGGATACGCAGTATTTT CASSPLPGQGTYYLDTQYF TRBD1 TRBV7-9 19 TRBJ2-3 NA
TGTGCCAGCAGTGTAGATGATAGCAATCAGCCCCAGCATTTT CASSVDDSNQPQHF NA TRBV6-4 14 TRBJ1-5 NA
TGTGCCAGCAGAGTACCTAGAGCAGATACGCAGTATTTT CASRVPRADTQYF NA TRBV28 13 TRBJ2-3 NA
TGCGCCAGCAGCCCTGTGGGGGACACTGAAGCTTTCTTT CASSPVGDTEAFF NA TRBV4-3 13 TRBJ1-1 NA
TGTGCCAGCAGTACCTACAGGGGGGCCACGACAGATACGCAGTATTTT CASSTYRGATTDTQYF TRBD1 TRBV28 16 TRBJ2-3 NA
TGTGCCAGCAGTTCCCCGTTTTCAGGGGGCTCTTACGAGCAGTACTTC CASSSPFSGGSYEQYF TRBD1 TRBV28 16 TRBJ2-7 NA
TGTGCCAGCAGCTCCTCGGGACTAGCAACAGATACGCAGTATTTT CASSSSGLATDTQYF TRBD2 TRBV6-5 15 TRBJ2-3 once
TGTGCCAGCAGCTTAGCCGTGGCAGATACGCAGTATTTT CASSLAVADTQYF NA TRBV7-9 13 TRBJ2-3 NA
TGTGCCTGGAGAATACAGGGGGGGGTTGAAGCTTTCTTT CAWRIQGGVEAFF TRBD1 TRBV30 13 TRBJ1-1 NA
TGTGCCAGCAGCTTGGGGGACGAGCAGTACTTC CASSLGDEQYF NA TRBV5-4 11 TRBJ2-7 NA
TGCAGCGTTCAAATCTGGACAGGGAACGAGCAGTACTTC CSVQIWTGNEQYF TRBD1 TRBV29-1 13 TRBJ2-7 few
TGTGCCAGCAGTTTACCGATGAACACCGGGGAGCTGTTTTTT CASSLPMNTGELFF NA TRBV27 14 TRBJ2-2 NA
TGTGCCAGCAGCTTAATCGACCGGGACAGGGAATATGAGCAGTTCTTC CASSLIDRDREYEQFF TRBD1 TRBV7-6 16 TRBJ2-1 NA
TGTGCCAGCAGCGTAACTGGGACAGGGGTAATGGAGACCCAGTACTTC CASSVTGTGVMETQYF TRBD1 TRBV7-2 16 TRBJ2-5 NA
TGTGCCAGCTGCGACGGTTCAACTGGAGATACGCAGTATTTT CASCDGSTGDTQYF NA TRBV7-2 14 TRBJ2-3 NA
TGTGCCAGTGCAGGGGGGACCGGGGAGCTGTTTTTT CASAGGTGELFF NA TRBV28 12 TRBJ2-2 NA